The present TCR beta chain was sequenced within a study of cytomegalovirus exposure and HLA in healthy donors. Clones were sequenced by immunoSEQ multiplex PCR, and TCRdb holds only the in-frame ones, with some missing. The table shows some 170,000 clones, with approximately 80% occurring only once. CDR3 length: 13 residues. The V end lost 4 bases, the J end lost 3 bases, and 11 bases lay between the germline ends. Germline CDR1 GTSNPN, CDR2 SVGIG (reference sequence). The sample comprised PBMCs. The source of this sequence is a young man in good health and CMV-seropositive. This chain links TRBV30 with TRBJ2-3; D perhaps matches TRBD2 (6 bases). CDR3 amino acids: CAWMGGRTDTQYF. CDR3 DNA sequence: TGTGCCTGGATGGGGGGAAGAACAGATACGCAGTATTTT.